The 7 T cell receptor beta chains below come from one sample, sequenced in a study of shared clonotypes between healthy human individuals. Terminally differentiated effector memory CD45RA+ cells were excluded from the naive CD8 cells, which were CD45RO-negative and positively selected for CCR7. TCRdb's table, derived via immunoSEQ multiplex PCR, lists solely in-frame clones and lacks some. The repertoire holds about 2,200,000 clones, with 85% to 95% as singletons. The specimen was naive CD8+ T cells from PBMCs. The receptors derive from a man between 18 and 35 years old in good health. Some clones in this sample may be carry-over from other donors' samples.

A remark on this clone: Other DNA variants within this sample encode the same CDR3. This chain links TRBV6-1 with TRBJ1-1, with 7 nucleotides matching TRBD1. The germline gives CDR1 MNHNS, CDR2 SASEGT. The CDR3 length is 14 residues. V shed 6 bases, J shed 0 bases, and the junction held 4 bases outside the gene matches. In DNA form, the CDR3 reads TGTGCCAGCAGGACCGGGACAGTGAACACTGAAGCTTTCTTT. The encoded protein is CASRTGTVNTEAFF.

The V and J genes are TRBV28 and TRBJ2-5; D not certain. This CDR3 spans 14 amino acids. The germline gives CDR1 MDHEN, CDR2 SYDVKM. The V end lost 3 bases, the J end lost 2 bases, and 10 bases lay between the germline ends. The CDR3 loop is CASSFHRQQETQYF. The CDR3 DNA reads TGTGCCAGCAGTTTTCACAGACAACAAGAGACCCAGTACTTC. Full variable domain (outside the CDR3, taken from reference TRBV28 and TRBJ2-5): DVKVTQSSRYLVKRTGEKVFLECVQDMDHENMFWYRQDPGLGLRLIYFSYDVKMKEKGDIPEGYSVSREKKERFSLILESASTNQTSMYLCASSFHRQQETQYFGPGTRLLVL.

The chain has TRBV5-6 and TRBJ2-5; the D call may be TRBD1 or TRBD2 (6 bases each). The CDR3 has 17 residues. Germline values: CDR1 SGHDT, CDR2 YYEEEE. V dropped 2 bases and J dropped 3 bases, with 20 bases sitting between them. The CDR3 protein is CASSFLGGGQDEETQYF. CDR3 in DNA: TGTGCCAGCAGCTTCCTCGGAGGGGGGCAGGACGAAGAGACCCAGTACTTC.

This chain links TRBV6-5 with TRBJ2-1; D unclear. V was pared by 9 bases and J by 0 bases, with 9 bases between. Per the germline V gene, CDR1 is MNHEY and CDR2 is SVGAGI. The CDR3 is 13 residues long. This CDR3 is CASRGISYNEQFF. As DNA, the CDR3 is TGTGCCAGTAGAGGTATCTCCTACAATGAGCAGTTCTTC.

The genes are TRBV29-1 and TRBJ2-5; D might be TRBD1 or TRBD2, each matching 5 bases. Trimming left V 6 bases short and J 5 bases short, with 16 bases between. The CDR3 has 13 residues. Germline CDR1 and CDR2: SQVTM and ANQGSEA. As DNA, the CDR3 is TGCAGCGTGTGGGACGGTACCCAGGAGACCCAGTACTTC. Translating gives CSVWDGTQETQYF.

The V and J genes are TRBV4-1 and TRBJ1-2; a possible D gene is TRBD1 (6 bases). Trimming cost V 1 base and J 7 bases, with 16 bases left between them. The CDR3 covers 15 residues. CDR1 is MGHRA and CDR2 is YSYEKL in the germline V gene. The CDR3: CASSQALGGRSGYTF. CDR3 DNA: TGCGCCAGCAGCCAAGCGCTGGGGGGGCGAAGTGGCTACACCTTC.

The V and J genes are TRBV27 and TRBJ2-3, with 11 bases that match TRBD1. Germline V gene sequence: CDR1 MNHEY, CDR2 SMNVEV (reference sequence). The CDR3 runs 15 residues. V lost 4 bases, J lost 5 bases, and 5 bases stayed unmatched. The CDR3 sequence: CASSSPGTGGDTQYF. As DNA, the CDR3 is TGTGCCAGCAGTTCGCCCGGGACAGGGGGAGATACGCAGTATTTT.